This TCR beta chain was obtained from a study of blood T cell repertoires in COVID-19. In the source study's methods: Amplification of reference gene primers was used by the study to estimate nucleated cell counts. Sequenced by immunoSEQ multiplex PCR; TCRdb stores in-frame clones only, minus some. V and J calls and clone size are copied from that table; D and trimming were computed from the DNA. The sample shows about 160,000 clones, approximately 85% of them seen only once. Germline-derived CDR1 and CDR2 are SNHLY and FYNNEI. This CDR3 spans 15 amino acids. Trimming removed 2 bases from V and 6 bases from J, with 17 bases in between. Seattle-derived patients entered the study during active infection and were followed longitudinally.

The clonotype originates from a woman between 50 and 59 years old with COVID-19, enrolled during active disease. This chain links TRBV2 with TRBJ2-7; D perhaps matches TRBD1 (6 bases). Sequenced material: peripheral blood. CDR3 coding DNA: TGTGCCAGCAGTGAATTCGACAGGACCCGTTCCGAGCAGTACTTC. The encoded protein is CASSEFDRTRSEQYF.